A single count supports the clone carrying this T cell receptor (beta chain). Its antigen is not known. This entry belongs to a study of CD8+CD57+ T cells in acquired aplastic anemia. About the study: Sorted CD4+ and CD8+ cells yielded roughly 3.1 ug of DNA on average. General study results and limits: Researchers reported that CD8+ Simpson's diversity was not significantly different in patients versus controls. The same twenty-nine CD8+ CDR3 sequences occurred in patients and in controls.

Genomic DNA, serving as template, underwent TCR beta VDJ and CDR3 profiling. TCRdb independently ran MiXCR on the reads; one entry per CDR3 protein. The repertoire holds about 270,000 distinct CDR3 sequences, with 45% to 70% as singletons. Between the trimmed V and J ends, which lost 8 bases and 4 bases, there was a span of 20 bases. The CDR3 totals 15 residues. Germline V gene lookup returns CDR1 SGHVS and CDR2 FQNEAQ. The sequenced sample was sorted CD4+, CD8+, or CD8+CD57+ T cells (not recorded which) from PBMCs. V and J are TRBV7-8 and TRBJ1-1, with a weak D call TRBD1 (5 bases). The origin of this receptor is a human donor with severe aplastic anemia or a healthy control (not recorded which). DNA for the CDR3: TGTGCCAGCTCACCACCTCAGGGTATCGGCACTGAAGCTTTCTTT. This sequence encodes CASSPPQGIGTEAFF. Full variable domain (remainder filled in from reference TRBV7-8 and TRBJ1-1): GAGVSQSPRYKVAKRGQDVALRCDPISGHVSLFWYQQALGQGPEFLTYFQNEAQLDKSGLPSDRFFAERPEGSVSTLKIQRTQQEDSAVYLCASSPPQGIGTEAFFGQGTRLTVV.